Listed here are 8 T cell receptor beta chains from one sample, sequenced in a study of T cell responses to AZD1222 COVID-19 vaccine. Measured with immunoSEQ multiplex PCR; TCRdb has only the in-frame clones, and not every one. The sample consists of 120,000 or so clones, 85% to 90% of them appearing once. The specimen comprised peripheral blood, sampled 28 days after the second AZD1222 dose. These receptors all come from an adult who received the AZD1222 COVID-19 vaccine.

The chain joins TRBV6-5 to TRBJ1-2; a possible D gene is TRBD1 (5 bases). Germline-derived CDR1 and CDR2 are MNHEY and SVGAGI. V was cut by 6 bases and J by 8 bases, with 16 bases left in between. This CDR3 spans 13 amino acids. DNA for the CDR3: TGTGCCAGCAGATTTCTCCAGTGGGACGGCTACACCTTC. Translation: CASRFLQWDGYTF.

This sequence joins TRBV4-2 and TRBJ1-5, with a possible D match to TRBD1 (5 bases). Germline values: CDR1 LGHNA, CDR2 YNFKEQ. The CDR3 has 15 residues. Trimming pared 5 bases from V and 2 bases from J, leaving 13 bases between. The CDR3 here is CASSGPAGRNQPQHF. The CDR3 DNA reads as TGTGCCAGCAGCGGCCCTGCGGGGCGCAATCAGCCCCAGCATTTT.

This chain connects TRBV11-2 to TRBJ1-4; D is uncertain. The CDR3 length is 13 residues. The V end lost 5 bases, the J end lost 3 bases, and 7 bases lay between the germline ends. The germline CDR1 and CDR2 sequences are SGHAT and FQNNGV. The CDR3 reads CASSRDPNEKLFF. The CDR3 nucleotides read TGTGCCAGCAGCAGAGACCCTAATGAAAAACTGTTTTTT.

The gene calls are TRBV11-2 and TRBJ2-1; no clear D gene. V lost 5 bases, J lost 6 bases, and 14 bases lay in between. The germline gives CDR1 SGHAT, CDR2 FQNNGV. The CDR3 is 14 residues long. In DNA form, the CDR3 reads TGTGCCAGCAGCCTCACGACCACTCCCAATGAGCAGTTCTTC. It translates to CASSLTTTPNEQFF.

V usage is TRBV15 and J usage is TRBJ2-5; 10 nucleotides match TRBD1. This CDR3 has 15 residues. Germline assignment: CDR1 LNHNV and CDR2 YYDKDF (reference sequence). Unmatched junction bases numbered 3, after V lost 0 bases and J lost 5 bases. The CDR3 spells CATSRETGGTETQYF. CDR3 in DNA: TGTGCCACCAGCAGAGAGACAGGGGGCACGGAGACCCAGTACTTC.

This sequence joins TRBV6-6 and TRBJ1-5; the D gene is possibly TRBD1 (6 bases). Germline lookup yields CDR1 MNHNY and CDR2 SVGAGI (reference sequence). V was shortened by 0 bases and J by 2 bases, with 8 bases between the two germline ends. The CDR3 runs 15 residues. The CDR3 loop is CASSYSGGGNQPQHF. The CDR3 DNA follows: TGTGCCAGCAGTTACTCAGGGGGAGGCAATCAGCCCCAGCATTTT.

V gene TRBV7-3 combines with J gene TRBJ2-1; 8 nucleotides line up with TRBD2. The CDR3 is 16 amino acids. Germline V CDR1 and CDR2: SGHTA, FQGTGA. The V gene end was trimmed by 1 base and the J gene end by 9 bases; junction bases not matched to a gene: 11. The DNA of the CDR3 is TGTGCCAGCAGCTTAATTGGCGGGACTAGTTCCCCTGAGCAGTTCTTC. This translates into CASSLIGGTSSPEQFF. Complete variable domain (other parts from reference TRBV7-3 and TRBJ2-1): GAGVSQTPSNKVTEKGKYVELRCDPISGHTALYWYRQSLGQGPEFLIYFQGTGAADDSGLPNDRFFAVRPEGSVSTLKIQRTERGDSAVYLCASSLIGGTSSPEQFFGPGTRLTVL.

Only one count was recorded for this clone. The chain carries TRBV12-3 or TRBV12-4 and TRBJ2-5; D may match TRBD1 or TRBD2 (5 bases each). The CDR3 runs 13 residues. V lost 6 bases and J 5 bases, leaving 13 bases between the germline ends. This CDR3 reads CASRRGFLETQYF. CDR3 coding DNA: TGTGCCAGCAGGAGGGGCTTCTTGGAGACCCAGTACTTC.